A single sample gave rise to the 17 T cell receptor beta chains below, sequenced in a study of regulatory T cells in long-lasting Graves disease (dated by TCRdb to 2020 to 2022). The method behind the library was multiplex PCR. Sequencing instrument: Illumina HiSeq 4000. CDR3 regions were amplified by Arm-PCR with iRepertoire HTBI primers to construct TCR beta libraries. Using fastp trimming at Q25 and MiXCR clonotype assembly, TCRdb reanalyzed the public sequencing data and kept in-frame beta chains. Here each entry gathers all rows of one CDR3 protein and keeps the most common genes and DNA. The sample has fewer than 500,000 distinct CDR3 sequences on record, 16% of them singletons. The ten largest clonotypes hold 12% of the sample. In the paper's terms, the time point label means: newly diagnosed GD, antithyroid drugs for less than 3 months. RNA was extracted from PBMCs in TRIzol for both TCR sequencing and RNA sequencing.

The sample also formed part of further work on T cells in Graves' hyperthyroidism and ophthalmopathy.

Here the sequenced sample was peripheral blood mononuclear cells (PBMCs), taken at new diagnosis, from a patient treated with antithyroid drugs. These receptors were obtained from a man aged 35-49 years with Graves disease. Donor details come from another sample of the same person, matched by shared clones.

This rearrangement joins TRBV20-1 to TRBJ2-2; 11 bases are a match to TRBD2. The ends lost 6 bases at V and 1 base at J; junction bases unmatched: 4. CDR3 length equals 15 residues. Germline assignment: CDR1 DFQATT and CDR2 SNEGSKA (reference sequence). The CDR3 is CSAHGTSGNTGELFF. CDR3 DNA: TGCAGTGCCCATGGGACTAGCGGGAACACCGGGGAGCTGTTTTTT.

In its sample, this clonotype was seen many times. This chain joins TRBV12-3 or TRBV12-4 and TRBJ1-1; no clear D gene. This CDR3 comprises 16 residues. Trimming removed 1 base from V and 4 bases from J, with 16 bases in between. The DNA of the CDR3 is TGTGCCAGCAGTTTAGTGGTCGGGGTGCACGGCACTGAAGCTTTCTTT. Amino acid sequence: CASSLVVGVHGTEAFF.

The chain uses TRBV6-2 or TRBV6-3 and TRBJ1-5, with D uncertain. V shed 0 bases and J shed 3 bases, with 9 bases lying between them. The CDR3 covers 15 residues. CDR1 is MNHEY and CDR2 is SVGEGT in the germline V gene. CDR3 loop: CASSYSGQLNQPQHF. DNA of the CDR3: TGTGCCAGCAGTTACTCTGGGCAGCTCAATCAGCCCCAGCATTTT.

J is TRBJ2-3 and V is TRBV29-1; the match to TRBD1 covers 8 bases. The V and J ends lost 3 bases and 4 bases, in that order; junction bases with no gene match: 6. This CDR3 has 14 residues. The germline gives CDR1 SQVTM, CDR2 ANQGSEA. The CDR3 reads CSVDRGRGADTQYF. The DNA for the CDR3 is TGCAGCGTTGACAGGGGGCGAGGCGCAGATACGCAGTATTTT.

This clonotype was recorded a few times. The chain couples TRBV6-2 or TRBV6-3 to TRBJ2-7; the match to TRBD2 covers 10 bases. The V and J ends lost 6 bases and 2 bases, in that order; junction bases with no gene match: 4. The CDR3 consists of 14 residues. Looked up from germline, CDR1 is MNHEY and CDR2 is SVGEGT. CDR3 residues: CASRQLAGTYEQYF. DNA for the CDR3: TGTGCCAGCAGGCAACTAGCGGGAACCTACGAGCAGTACTTC.

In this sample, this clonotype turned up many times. Here the CDR3 reads CSALGLAGVNYNEQFF. DNA for the CDR3: TGCAGTGCCCTGGGACTAGCGGGAGTAAACTACAATGAGCAGTTCTTC. V is TRBV20-1 and J is TRBJ2-1; 14 positions agree with TRBD2. The CDR3 runs 16 residues. Germline CDR1 and CDR2: DFQATT and SNEGSKA (reference sequence). J lost 3 bases, V lost 6 bases, and 7 bases had no gene match.

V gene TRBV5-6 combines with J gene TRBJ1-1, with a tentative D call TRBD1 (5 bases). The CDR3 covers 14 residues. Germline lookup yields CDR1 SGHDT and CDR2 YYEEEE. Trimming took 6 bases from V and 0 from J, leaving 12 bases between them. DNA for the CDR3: TGTGCCAGCACCGTGCAGGGTTTGAACACTGAAGCTTTCTTT. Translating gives CASTVQGLNTEAFF.

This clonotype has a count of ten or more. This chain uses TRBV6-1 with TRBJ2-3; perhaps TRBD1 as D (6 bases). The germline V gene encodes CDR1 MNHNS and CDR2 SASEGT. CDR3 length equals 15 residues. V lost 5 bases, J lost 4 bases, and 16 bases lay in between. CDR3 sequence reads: CASSPSAGAADTQYF. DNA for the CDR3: TGTGCCAGCAGTCCCTCGGCAGGGGCGGCAGATACGCAGTATTTT.

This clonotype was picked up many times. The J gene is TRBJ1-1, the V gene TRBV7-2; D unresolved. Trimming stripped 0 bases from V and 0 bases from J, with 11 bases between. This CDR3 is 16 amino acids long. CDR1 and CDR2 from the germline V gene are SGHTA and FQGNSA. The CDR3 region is CASSLARVSLNTEAFF. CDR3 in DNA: TGTGCCAGCAGCTTAGCGCGCGTCAGTTTGAACACTGAAGCTTTCTTT.

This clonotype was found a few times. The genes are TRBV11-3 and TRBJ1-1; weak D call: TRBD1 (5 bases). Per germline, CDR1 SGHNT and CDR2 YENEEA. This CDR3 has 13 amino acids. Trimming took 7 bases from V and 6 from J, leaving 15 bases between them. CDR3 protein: CASTPRGVAEAFF. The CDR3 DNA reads TGTGCCAGCACCCCAAGGGGAGTTGCTGAAGCTTTCTTT.

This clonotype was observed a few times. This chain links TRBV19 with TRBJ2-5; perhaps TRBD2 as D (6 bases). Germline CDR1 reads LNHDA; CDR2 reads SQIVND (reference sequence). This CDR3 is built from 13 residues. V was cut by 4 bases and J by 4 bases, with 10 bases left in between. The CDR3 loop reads CASSTRGPETQYF. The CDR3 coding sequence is TGTGCCAGTAGTACGCGGGGCCCAGAGACCCAGTACTTC. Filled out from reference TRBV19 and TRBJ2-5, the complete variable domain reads DGGITQSPKYLFRKEGQNVTLSCEQNLNHDAMYWYRQDPGQGLRLIYYSQIVNDFQKGDIAEGYSVSREKKESFPLTVTSAQKNPTAFYLCASSTRGPETQYFGPGTRLLVL.

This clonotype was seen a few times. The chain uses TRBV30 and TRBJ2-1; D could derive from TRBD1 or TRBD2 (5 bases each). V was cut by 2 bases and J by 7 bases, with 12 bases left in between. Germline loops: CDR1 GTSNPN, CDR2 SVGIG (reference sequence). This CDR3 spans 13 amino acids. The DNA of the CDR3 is TGTGCCTGGAGTCACGGGACCCTGAATGAGCAGTTCTTC. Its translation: CAWSHGTLNEQFF.

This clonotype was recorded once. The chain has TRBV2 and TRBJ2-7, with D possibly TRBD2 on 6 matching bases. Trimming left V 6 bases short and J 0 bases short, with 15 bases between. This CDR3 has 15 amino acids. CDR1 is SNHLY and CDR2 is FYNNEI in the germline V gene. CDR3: CASSSPRRDSYEQYF. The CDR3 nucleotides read TGTGCCAGCAGCTCACCAAGGCGGGACTCCTACGAGCAGTACTTC.

CDR3 sequence: CASSPRDSVGEQYF. The DNA of the CDR3 is TGTGCCAGCAGCCCGCGGGACAGTGTAGGCGAGCAGTACTTC. The J gene is TRBJ2-7, the V gene TRBV13; possible D gene TRBD1, 7 bases. This CDR3 has 14 amino acids. Germline-derived CDR1 and CDR2 are PRHDT and FYEKMQ (reference sequence). V was cut by 5 bases and J by 6 bases, with 17 bases left in between.

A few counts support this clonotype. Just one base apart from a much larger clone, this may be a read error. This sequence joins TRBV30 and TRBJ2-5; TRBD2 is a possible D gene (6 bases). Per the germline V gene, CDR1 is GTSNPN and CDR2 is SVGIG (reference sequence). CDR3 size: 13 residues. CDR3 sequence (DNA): TGTGCCTGGATACGGGAGTACCAAGAGACCCAGCACTTC. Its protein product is CAWIREYQETQHF. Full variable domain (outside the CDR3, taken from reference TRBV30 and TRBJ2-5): SQTIHQWPATLVQPVGSPLSLECTVEGTSNPNLYWYRQAAGRGLQLLFYSVGIGQISSEVPQNLSASRPQDRQFILSSKKLLLSDSGFYLCAWIREYQETQHFGPGTRLLVL.

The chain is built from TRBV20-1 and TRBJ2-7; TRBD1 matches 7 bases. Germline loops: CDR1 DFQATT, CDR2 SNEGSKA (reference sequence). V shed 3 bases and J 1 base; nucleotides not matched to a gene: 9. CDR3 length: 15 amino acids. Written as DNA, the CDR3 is TGCAGTGCTAGTCCTACAGGGGCCGCATCCTACGAGCAGTACTTC. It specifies CSASPTGAASYEQYF.

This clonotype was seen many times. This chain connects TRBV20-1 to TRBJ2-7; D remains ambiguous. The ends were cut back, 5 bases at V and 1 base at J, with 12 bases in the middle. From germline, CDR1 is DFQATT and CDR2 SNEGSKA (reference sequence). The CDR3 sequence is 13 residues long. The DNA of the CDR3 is TGCAGTGCTGGGGTCTCCGGGTCCTACGAGCAGTACTTC. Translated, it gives CSAGVSGSYEQYF.